The clone carrying this T cell receptor beta chain was counted a single time. Trimming shortened V by 6 bases and J by 0 bases, and 8 bases separated the two germline ends. The length of the CDR3 is 13 residues. CDR1 MNHEY and CDR2 SMNVEV come from the germline V gene (reference sequence). The sample is drawn from a study of T cell changes during pregnancy in multiple sclerosis. The data were produced by immunoSEQ multiplex PCR, yet TCRdb's version contains in-frame clones alone and is incomplete. This sample yields 77,000 or so clones, of which roughly 95% are seen a single time; about 0.8% belongs to the top ten.

The sample was peripheral blood, taken in the second trimester of pregnancy. The receptor was derived from a female donor in good health, enrolled as a control in a pregnancy study. V gene TRBV27 combines with J gene TRBJ1-1; unclear D gene. The CDR3 spells CASRGALNTEAFF. The CDR3, as DNA: TGTGCCAGCAGGGGCGCACTGAACACTGAAGCTTTCTTT.